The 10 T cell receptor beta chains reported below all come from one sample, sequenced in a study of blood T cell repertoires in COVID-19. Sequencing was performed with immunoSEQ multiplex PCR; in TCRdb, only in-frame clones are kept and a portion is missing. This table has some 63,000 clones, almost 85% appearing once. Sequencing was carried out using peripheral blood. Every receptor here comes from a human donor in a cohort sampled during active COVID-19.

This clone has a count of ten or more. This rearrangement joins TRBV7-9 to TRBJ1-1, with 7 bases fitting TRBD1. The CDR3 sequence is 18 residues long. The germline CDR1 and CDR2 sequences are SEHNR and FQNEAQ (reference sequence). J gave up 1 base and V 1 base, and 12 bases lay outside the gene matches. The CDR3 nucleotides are TGTGCCAGCAGCTTAGTTCTTATACGACAGGGTTGGAACACTGAAGCTTTCTTT. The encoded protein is CASSLVLIRQGWNTEAFF.

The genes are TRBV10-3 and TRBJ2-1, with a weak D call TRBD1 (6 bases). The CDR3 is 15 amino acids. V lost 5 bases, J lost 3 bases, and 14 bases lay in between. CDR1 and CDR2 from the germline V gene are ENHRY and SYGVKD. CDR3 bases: TGTGCCATCAGTCTCCGGGACACCCGCTACAATGAGCAGTTCTTC. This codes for CAISLRDTRYNEQFF.

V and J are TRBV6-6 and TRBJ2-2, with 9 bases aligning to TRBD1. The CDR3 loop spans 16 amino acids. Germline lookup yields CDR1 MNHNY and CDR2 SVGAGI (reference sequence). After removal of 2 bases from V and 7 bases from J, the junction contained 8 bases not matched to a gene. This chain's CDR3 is CASSYPEDRGNGELFF. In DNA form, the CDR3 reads TGTGCCAGCAGTTACCCAGAGGACAGGGGTAACGGGGAGCTGTTTTTT.

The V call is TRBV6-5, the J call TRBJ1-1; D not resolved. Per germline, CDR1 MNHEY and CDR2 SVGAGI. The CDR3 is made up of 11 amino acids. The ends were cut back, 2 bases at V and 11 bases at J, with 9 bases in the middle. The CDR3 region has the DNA TGTGCCAGCAGTTACGAGGGAGGGGCTTTCTTT. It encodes CASSYEGGAFF.

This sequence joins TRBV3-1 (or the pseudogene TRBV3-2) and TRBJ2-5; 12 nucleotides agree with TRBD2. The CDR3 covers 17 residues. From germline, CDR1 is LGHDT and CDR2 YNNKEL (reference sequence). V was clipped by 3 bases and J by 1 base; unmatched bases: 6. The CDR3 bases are TGTGCCAGCAGCCAGGGTGGACTAGCGGGGATCCAAGAGACCCAGTACTTC. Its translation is CASSQGGLAGIQETQYF.

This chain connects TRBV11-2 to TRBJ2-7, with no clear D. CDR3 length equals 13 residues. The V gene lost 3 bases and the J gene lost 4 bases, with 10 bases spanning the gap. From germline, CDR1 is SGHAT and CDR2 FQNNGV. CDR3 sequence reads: CASSFSPLYEQYF. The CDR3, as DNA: TGTGCCAGCAGCTTTTCTCCCCTTTACGAGCAGTACTTC. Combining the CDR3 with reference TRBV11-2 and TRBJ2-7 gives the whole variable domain EAGVAQSPRYKIIEKRQSVAFWCNPISGHATLYWYQQILGQGPKLLIQFQNNGVVDDSQLPKDRFSAERLKGVDSTLKIQPAKLEDSAVYLCASSFSPLYEQYFGPGTRLTVT.

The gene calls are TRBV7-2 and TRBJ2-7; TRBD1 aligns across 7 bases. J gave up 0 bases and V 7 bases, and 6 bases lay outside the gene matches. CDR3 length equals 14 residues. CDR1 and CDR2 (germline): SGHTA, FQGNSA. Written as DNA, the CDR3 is TGTGCCAGCAATCCGACAGGGTCCTCCTACGAGCAGTACTTC. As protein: CASNPTGSSYEQYF.

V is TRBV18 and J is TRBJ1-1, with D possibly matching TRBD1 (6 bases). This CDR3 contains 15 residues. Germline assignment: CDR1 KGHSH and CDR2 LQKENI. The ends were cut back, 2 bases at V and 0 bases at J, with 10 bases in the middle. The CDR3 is CASSPSTGVNTEAFF. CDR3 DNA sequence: TGTGCCAGCTCACCATCGACAGGAGTGAACACTGAAGCTTTCTTT.

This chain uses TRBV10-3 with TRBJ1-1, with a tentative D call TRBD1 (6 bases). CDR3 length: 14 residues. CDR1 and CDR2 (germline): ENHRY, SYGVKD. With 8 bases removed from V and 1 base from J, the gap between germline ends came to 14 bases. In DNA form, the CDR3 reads TGTGCCATCCGCAAGACAGGTGAGAACACTGAAGCTTTCTTT. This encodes CAIRKTGENTEAFF.

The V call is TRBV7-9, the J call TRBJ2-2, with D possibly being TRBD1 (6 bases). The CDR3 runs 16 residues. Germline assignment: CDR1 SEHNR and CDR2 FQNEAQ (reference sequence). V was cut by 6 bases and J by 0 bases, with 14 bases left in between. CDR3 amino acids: CASRHRDTTNTGELFF. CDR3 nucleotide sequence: TGTGCCAGCAGACACCGGGACACGACGAACACCGGGGAGCTGTTTTTT.